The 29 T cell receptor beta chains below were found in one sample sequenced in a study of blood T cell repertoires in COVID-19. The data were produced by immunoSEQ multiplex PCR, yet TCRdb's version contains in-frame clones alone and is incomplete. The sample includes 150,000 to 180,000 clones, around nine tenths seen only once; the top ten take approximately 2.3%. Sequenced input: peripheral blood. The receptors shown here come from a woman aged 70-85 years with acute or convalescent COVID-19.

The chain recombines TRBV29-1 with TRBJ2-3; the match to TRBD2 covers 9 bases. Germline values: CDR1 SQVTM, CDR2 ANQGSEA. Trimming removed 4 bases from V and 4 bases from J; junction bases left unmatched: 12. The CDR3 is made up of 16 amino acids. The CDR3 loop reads CSVVQAASGAPDTQYF. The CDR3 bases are TGCAGCGTTGTCCAGGCGGCTAGCGGGGCTCCAGATACGCAGTATTTT.

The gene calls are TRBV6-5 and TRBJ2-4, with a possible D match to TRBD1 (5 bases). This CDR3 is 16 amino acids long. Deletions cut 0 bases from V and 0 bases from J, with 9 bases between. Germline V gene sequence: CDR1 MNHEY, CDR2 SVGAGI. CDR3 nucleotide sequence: TGTGCCAGCAGTTACTCCAGACAGATAGCCAAAAACATTCAGTACTTC. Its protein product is CASSYSRQIAKNIQYF.

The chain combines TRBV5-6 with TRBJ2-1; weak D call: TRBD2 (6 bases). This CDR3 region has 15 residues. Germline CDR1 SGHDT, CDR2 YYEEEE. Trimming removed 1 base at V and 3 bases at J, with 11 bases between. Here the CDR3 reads CASSLRGFNYNEQFF. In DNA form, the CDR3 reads TGTGCCAGCAGCTTGCGGGGGTTCAACTACAATGAGCAGTTCTTC.

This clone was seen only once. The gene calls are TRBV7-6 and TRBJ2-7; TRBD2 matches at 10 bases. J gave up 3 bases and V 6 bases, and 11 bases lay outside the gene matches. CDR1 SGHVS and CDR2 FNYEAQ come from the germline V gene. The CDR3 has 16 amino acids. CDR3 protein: CASRLTLAGANYEQYF. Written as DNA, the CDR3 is TGTGCCAGCAGGTTAACGCTAGCGGGGGCCAACTACGAGCAGTACTTC.

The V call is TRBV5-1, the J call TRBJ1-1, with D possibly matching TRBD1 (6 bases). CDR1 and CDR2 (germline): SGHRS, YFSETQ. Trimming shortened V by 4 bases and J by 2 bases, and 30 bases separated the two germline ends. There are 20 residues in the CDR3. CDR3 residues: CASSQPRGGAGIQENTEAFF. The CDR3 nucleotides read TGCGCCAGCAGCCAGCCTCGCGGGGGGGCGGGGATCCAGGAAAACACTGAAGCTTTCTTT.

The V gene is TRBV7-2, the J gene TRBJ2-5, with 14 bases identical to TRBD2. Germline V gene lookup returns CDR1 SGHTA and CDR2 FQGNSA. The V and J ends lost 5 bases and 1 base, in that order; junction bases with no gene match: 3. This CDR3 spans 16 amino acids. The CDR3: CASSSGLAGGQETQYF. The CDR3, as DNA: TGTGCCAGCAGCAGCGGACTAGCGGGGGGCCAAGAGACCCAGTACTTC. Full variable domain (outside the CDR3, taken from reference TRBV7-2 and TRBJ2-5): GAGVSQSPSNKVTEKGKDVELRCDPISGHTALYWYRQSLGQGLEFLIYFQGNSAPDKSGLPSDRFSAERTGGSVSTLTIQRTQQEDSAVYLCASSSGLAGGQETQYFGPGTRLLVL.

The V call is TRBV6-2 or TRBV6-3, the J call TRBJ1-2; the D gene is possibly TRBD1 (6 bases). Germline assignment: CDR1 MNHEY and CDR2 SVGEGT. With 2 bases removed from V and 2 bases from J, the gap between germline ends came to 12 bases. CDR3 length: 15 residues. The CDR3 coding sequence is TGTGCCAGCAGTTACGCACTGGGGGCAAACTATGGCTACACCTTC. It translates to CASSYALGANYGYTF.

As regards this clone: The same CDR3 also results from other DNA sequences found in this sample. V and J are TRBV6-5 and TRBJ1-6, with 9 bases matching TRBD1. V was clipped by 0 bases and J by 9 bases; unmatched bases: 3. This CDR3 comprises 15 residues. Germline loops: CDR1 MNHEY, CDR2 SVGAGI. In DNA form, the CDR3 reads TGTGCCAGCAGTTACTCGGACAGGGGTTCTTCACCCCTCCACTTT. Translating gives CASSYSDRGSSPLHF.

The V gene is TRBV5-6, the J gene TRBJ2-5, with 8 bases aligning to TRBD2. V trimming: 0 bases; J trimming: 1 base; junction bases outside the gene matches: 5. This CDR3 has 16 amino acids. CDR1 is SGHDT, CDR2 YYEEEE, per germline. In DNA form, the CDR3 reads TGTGCCAGCAGCTTGGCTTTTAGCGGGGTCCAAGAGACCCAGTACTTC. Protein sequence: CASSLAFSGVQETQYF.

CDR3 nucleotide sequence: TGTGCCAGCAGTTACGGAGATACGTACACTGAAGCTTTCTTT. It codes for CASSYGDTYTEAFF. The chain recombines TRBV6-5 with TRBJ1-1; D is ambiguous. The CDR3 has 14 residues. The V end was cut by 2 bases, the J end by 3 bases, with 10 bases between. CDR1 and CDR2 from the germline V gene are MNHEY and SVGAGI.

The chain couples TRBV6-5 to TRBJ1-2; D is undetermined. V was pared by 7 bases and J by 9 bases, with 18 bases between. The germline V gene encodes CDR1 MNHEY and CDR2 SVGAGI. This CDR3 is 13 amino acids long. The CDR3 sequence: CASTWRDGLRYTF. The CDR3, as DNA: TGTGCCAGCACGTGGAGGGATGGACTGCGCTACACCTTC.

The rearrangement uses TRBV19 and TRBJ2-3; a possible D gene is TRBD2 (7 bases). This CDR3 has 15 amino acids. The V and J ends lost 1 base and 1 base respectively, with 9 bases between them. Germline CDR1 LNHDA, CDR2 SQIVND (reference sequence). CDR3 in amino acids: CASSIVGGRTDTQYF. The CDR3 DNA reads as TGTGCCAGTAGTATAGTCGGGGGGCGCACAGATACGCAGTATTTT.

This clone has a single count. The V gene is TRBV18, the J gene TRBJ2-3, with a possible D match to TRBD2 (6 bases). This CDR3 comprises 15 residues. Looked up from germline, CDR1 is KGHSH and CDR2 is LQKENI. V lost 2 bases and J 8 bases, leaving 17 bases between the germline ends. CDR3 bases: TGTGCCAGCTCACCAGGGGGACTGGGTGTAAGTACGCAGTATTTT. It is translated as CASSPGGLGVSTQYF.

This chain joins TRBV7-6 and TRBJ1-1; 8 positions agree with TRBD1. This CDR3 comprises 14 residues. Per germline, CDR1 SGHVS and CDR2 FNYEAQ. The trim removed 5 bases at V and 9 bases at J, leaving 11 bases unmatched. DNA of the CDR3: TGTGCCAGCAGCCCCCGTTGGGGGGACAGGAAAGCTTTCTTT. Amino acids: CASSPRWGDRKAFF.

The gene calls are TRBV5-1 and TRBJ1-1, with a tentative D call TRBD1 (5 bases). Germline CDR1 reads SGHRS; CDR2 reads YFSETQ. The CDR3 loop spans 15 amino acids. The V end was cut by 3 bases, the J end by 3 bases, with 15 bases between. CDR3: CASSYLLGGDTEAFF. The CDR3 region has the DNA TGCGCCAGCAGCTATCTTTTGGGGGGTGACACTGAAGCTTTCTTT.

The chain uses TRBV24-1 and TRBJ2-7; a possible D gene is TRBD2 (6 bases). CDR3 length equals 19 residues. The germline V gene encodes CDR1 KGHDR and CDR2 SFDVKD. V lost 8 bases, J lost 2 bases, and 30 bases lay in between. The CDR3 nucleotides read TGTGCCACCAAGATACAAGATGGACTACTAGCTTCTCAGACCTACGAGCAGTACTTC. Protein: CATKIQDGLLASQTYEQYF.

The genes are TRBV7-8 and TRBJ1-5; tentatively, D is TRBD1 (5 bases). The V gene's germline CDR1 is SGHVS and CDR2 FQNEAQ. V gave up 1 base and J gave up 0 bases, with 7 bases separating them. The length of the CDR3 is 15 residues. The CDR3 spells CASSLVGVSNQPQHF. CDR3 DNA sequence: TGTGCCAGCAGCTTAGTAGGGGTTAGCAATCAGCCCCAGCATTTT.

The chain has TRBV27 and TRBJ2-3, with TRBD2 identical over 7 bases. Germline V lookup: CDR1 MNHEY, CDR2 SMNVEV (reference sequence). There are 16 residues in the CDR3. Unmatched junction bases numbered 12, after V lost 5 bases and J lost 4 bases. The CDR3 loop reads CASSPLPGGGADTQYF. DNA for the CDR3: TGTGCCAGCAGTCCTCTACCGGGAGGAGGGGCAGATACGCAGTATTTT.

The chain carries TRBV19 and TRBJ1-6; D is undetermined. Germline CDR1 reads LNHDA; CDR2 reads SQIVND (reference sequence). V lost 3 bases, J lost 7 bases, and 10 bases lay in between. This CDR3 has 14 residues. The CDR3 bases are TGTGCCAGTAGTATCATCGCGGGGAATTCACCCCTCCACTTT. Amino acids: CASSIIAGNSPLHF.

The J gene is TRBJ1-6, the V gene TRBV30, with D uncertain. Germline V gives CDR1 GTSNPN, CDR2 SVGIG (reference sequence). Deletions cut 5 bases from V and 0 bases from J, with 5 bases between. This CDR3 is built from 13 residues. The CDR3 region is CAWESSYNSPLHF. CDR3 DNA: TGTGCCTGGGAGAGCTCCTATAATTCACCCCTCCACTTT.

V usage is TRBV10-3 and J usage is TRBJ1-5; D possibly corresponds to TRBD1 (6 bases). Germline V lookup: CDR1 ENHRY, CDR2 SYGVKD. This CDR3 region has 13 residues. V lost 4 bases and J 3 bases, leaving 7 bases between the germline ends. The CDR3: CAISGTDNQPQHF. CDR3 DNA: TGTGCCATCAGTGGGACAGACAATCAGCCCCAGCATTTT.

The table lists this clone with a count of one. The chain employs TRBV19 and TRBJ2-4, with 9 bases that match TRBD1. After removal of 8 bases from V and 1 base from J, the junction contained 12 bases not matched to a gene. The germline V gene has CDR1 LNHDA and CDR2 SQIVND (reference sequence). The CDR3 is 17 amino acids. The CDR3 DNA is TGTGCCAGTGGGGGACAGGGCGGCACTTTTGCCAAAAACATTCAGTACTTC. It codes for CASGGQGGTFAKNIQYF.

CDR3 coding DNA: TGTGCCAGCAGCCAAGATGTCGGACAGGGACAAGCTTTCTTT. Translated: CASSQDVGQGQAFF. The rearrangement uses TRBV14 and TRBJ1-1; 8 positions match TRBD1. Looked up from germline, CDR1 is SGHDN and CDR2 is FVKESK. The V and J ends lost 0 bases and 9 bases, in that order; junction bases with no gene match: 6. The CDR3 contains 14 residues.

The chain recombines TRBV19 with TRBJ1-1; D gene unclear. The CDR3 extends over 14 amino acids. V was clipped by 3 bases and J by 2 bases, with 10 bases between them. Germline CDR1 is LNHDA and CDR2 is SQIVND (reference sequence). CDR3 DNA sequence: TGTGCCAGTAGTATCCTGGGCTCTAACACTGAAGCTTTCTTT. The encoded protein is CASSILGSNTEAFF.

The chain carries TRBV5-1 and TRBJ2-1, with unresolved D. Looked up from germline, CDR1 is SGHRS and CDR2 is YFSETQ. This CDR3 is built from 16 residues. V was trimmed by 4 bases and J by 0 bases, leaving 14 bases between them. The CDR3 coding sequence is TGCGCCAGCAGCCTCCCACTAACGAGCTCCTACAATGAGCAGTTCTTC. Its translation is CASSLPLTSSYNEQFF.

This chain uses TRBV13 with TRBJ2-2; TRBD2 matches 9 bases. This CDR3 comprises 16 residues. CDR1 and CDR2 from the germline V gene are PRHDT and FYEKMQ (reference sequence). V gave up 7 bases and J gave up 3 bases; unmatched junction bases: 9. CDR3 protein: CASILRAGGYTGELFF. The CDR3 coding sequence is TGTGCCAGCATCCTTAGAGCGGGGGGATACACCGGGGAGCTGTTTTTT.

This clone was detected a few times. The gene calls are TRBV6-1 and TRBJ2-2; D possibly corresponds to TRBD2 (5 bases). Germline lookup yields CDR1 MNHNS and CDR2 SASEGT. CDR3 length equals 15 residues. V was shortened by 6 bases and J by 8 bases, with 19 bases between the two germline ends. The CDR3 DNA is TGTGCCAGCAGCCTGGCGCGGCCGGGGTCTGGGGAGCTGTTTTTT. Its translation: CASSLARPGSGELFF.

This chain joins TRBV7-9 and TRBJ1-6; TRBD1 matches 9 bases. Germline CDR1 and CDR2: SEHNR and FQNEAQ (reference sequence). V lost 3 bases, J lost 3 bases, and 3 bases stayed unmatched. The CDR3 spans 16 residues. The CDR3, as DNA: TGTGCCAGCAGCTTTCAGACAGGGGGCTATAATTCACCCCTCCACTTT. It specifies CASSFQTGGYNSPLHF.

This CDR3 reads CASSPAGLAKHTDTQYF. The CDR3 coding sequence is TGTGCCAGCAGCCCTGCGGGACTGGCGAAACACACAGATACGCAGTATTTT. V gene TRBV7-2 combines with J gene TRBJ2-3; D possibly corresponds to TRBD2 (6 bases). CDR1 and CDR2 from the germline V gene are SGHTA and FQGNSA. V lost 5 bases, J lost 2 bases, and 20 bases lay in between. CDR3 length: 17 residues.